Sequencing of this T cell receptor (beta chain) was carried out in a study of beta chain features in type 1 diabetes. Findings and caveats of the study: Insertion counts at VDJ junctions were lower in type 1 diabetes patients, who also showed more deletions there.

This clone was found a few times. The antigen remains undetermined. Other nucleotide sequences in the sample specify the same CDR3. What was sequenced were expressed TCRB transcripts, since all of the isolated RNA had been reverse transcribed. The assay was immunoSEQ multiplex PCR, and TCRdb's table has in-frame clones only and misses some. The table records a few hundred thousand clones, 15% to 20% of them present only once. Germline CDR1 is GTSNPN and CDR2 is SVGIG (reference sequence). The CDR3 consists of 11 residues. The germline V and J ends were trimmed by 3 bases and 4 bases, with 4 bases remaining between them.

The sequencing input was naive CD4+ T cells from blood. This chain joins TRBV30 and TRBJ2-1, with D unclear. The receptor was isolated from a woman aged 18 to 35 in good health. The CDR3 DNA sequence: TGTGCCTGGAGCGCGTACAATGAGCAGTTCTTC. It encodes CAWSAYNEQFF. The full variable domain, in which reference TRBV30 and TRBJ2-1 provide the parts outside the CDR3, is SQTIHQWPATLVQPVGSPLSLECTVEGTSNPNLYWYRQAAGRGLQLLFYSVGIGQISSEVPQNLSASRPQDRQFILSSKKLLLSDSGFYLCAWSAYNEQFFGPGTRLTVL.